This TCR beta chain was found in a study of response to subunit inactivated influenza vaccine. Trimming took 0 bases from V and 6 from J, leaving 12 bases between them. Germline V lookup: CDR1 SGHRS, CDR2 YFSETQ. The CDR3 contains 14 residues. Via MiXCR, TCRdb re-called the RT-PCR reads, giving one row per CDR3 protein. The repertoire includes about 620,000 distinct CDR3 sequences, about 11% of them detected once, and around 10% sits in the top ten. A further study also used this sample, focusing on T cells expressing NK-cell markers. That work adds: As the method of synthesis, 5'RACE template switching with UMIs yielded TCR beta cDNA. One of eight sequenced donors was HCMV-seronegative; the other seven were seropositive.

The V call is TRBV5-1, the J call TRBJ1-2; D is unclear. The sequences come from PBMCs from blood, collected on the day of vaccination. The sequence was obtained from a man over 45 who received an inactivated influenza vaccine. The CDR3 DNA reads as TGCGCCAGCAGCTTGGCCAGGTCCGGAGATGGCTACACCTTC. Translating gives CASSLARSGDGYTF.